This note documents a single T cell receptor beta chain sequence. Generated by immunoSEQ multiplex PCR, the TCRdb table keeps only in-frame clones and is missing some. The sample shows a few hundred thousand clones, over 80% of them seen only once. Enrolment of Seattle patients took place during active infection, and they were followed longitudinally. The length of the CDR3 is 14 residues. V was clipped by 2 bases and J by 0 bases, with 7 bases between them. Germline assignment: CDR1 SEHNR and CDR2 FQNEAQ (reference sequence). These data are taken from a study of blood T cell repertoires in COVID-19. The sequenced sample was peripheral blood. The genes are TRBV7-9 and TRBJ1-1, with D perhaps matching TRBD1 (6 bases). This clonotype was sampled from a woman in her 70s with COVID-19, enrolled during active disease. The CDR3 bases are TGTGCCAGCAGCTTAACAGGGTTGAACACTGAAGCTTTCTTT. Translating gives CASSLTGLNTEAFF.